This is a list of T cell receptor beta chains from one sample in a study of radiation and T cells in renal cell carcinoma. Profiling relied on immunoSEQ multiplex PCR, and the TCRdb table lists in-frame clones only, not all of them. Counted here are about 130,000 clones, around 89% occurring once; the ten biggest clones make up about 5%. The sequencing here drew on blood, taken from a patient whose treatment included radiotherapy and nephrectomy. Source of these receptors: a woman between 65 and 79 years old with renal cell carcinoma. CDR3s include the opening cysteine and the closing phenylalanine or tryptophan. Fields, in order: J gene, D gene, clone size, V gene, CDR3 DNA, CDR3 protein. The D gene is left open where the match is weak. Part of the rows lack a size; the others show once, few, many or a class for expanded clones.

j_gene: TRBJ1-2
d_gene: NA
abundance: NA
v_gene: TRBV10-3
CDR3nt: TGTGCCATCACCTCGAGAGGGGGCTATGGCTACACCTTC
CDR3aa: CAITSRGGYGYTF

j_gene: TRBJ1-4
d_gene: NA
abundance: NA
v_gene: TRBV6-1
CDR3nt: TGTGCCAGCAGTCCACCCAGCGAAAAACTGTTTTTT
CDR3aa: CASSPPSEKLFF

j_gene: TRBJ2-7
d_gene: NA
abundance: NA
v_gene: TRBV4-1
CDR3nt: TGCGCCAGCAGCCAAGAGCCCCCGGGGAACTACGAGCAGTACTTC
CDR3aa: CASSQEPPGNYEQYF

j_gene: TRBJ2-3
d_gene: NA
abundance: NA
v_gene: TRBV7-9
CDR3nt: TGTGCCAGCAGCTTAGACACAAGCACAGATACGCAGTATTTT
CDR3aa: CASSLDTSTDTQYF

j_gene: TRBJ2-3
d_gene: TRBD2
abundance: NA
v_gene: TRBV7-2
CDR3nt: TGTGCCAGCAGCTTGGGTAGCGGGGCTAGCACAGATACGCAGTATTTT
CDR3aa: CASSLGSGASTDTQYF

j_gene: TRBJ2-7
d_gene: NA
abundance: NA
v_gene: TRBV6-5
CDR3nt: TGTGCCAGCAGTTTGACAGGCTCCTACGAGCAGTACTTC
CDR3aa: CASSLTGSYEQYF

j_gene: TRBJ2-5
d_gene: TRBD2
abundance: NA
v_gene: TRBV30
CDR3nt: TGTGCCTGGAGTGTAACTAGCGTGCCCCAAGAGACCCAGTACTTC
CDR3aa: CAWSVTSVPQETQYF

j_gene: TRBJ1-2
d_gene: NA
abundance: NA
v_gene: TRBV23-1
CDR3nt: TGCGCCAGCAGTCCCGATGCGGGGGACTATGGCTACACCTTC
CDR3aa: CASSPDAGDYGYTF

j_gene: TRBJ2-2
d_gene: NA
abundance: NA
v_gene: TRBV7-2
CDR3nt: TGTGCCAGCAGGACGGAGGGGGTTAACACCGGGGAGCTGTTTTTT
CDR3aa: CASRTEGVNTGELFF

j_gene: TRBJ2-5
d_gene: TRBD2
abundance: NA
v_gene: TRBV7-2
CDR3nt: TGTGCCAGCAGCTCCGGGACTAGACGAGAGACCCAGTACTTC
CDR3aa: CASSSGTRRETQYF

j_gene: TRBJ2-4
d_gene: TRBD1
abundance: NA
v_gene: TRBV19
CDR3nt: TGTGCCAGTAGAAGAACAGGGGGATCCAAAAACATTCAGTACTTC
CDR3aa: CASRRTGGSKNIQYF

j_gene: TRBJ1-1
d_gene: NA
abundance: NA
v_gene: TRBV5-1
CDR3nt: TGCGCCAGCAGCTCGATGGCCATGAACACTGAAGCTTTCTTT
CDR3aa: CASSSMAMNTEAFF

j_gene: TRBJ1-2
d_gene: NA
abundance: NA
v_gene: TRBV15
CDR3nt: TGTGCCACCAGCAGAGCCGCGCGGGAGGTCTCACAGGGTTTTGGCTATGGCTACACCTTC
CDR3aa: CATSRAAREVSQGFGYGYTF

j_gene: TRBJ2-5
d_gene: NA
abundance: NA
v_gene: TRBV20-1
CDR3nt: TGCAGTGCCAGGCCCTTGGAGACCCAGTACTTC
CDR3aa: CSARPLETQYF

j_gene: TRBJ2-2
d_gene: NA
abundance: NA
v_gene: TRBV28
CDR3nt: TGTGCCAGCAGTCCAGGACACCAAAGCACCGGGGAGCTGTTTTTT
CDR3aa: CASSPGHQSTGELFF

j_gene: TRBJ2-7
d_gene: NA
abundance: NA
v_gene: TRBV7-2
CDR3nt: TGTGCCAGCAGCTTAGTCGCAGGGGCTAGCTCCTACGAGCAGTACTTC
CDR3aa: CASSLVAGASSYEQYF

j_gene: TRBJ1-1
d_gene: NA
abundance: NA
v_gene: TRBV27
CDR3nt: TGTGCCAGCAGTTTTAGGGGCACTGAAGCTTTCTTT
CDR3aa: CASSFRGTEAFF

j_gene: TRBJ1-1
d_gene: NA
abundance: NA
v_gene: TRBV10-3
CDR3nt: TGTGCCATCAGTGAGTCGGGCAGGAACACTGAAGCTTTCTTT
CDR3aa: CAISESGRNTEAFF

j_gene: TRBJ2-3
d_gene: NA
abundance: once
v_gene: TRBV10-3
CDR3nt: TGTGCCATCAGGGGGGACGGGGCTAGCACAGATACGCAGTATTTT
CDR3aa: CAIRGDGASTDTQYF

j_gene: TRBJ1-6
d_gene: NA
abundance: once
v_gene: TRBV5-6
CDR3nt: TGTGCCAGCAGCTGGGCGGGCCCGGATAATTCACCCCTCCACTTT
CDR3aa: CASSWAGPDNSPLHF

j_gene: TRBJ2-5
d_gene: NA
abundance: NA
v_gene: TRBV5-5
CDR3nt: TGTGCCAGCAGCCCCCTATGGGGGACCCAAGAGACCCAGTACTTC
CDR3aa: CASSPLWGTQETQYF

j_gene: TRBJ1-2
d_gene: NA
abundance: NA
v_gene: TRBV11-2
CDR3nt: TGTGCCAGCAGCTTAGAGAGGGGGGCCTATGGCTACACCTTC
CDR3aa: CASSLERGAYGYTF

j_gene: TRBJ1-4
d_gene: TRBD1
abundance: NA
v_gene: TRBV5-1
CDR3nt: TGCGCCAGCAGCCAGGACAGGGGTAATGAAAAACTGTTTTTT
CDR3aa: CASSQDRGNEKLFF

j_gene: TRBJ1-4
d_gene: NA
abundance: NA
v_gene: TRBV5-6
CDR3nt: TGTGCCAGCAGCTTGTATTGGGGGGGCAGCCGTAATGAAAAACTGTTTTTT
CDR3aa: CASSLYWGGSRNEKLFF

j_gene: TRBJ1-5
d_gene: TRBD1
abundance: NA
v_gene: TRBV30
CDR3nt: TGTGCCTGGAGCGCAGGGGGCTCGGGCAATCAGCCCCAGCATTTT
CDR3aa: CAWSAGGSGNQPQHF

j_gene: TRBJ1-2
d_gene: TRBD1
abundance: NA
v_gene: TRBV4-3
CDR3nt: TGCGCCAGCAGCCAAGCACAGGGGTATGGCTACACCTTC
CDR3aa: CASSQAQGYGYTF

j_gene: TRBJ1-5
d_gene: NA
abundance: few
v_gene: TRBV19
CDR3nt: TGTGCCAGTATGCGAGGGGCAGGGGTTGTTCAGCCCCAGCATTTT
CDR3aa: CASMRGAGVVQPQHF

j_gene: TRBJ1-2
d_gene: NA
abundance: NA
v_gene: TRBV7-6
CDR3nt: TGTGCCAGCAGCCTCCTCGTGGGGGGTAATCAGGGTGGCTATGGCTACACCTTC
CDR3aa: CASSLLVGGNQGGYGYTF

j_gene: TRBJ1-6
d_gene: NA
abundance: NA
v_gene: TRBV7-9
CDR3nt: TGTGCCAGCAGCTTAAGCGCGGGTTCACCCCTCCACTTT
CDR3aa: CASSLSAGSPLHF

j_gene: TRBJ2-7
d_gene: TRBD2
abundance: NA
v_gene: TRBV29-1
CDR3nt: TGCAGCGCCGCCGGGGGGGCGGGTTACGAGCAGTACTTC
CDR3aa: CSAAGGAGYEQYF

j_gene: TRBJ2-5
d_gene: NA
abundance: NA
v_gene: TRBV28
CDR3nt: TGTGCCAGCAGCTTACAAGAGACCCAGTACTTC
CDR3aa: CASSLQETQYF

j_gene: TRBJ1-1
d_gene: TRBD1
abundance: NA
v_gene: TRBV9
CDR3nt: TGTGCCAGCAGTCCCGGGACAGGTAAAATGAACACTGAAGCTTTCTTT
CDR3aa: CASSPGTGKMNTEAFF

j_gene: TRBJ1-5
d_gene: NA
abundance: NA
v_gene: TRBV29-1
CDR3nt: TGCAGCGTGGGTGGGAGCGTAAATCAGCCCCAGCATTTT
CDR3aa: CSVGGSVNQPQHF

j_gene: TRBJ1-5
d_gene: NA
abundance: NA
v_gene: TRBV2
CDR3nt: TGTGCCAGCAGAAAGGATGATCAGCCCCAGCATTTT
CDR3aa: CASRKDDQPQHF

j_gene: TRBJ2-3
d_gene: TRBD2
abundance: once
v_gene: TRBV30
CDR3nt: TGTGCCTGGAGGTTAGCGGGGGGCACAGATACGCAGTATTTT
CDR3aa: CAWRLAGGTDTQYF